This TCR beta chain was sequenced in a study of blood T cell repertoires in COVID-19. The CDR3 covers 18 residues. V trimming: 5 bases; J trimming: 2 bases; junction bases outside the gene matches: 14. From germline, CDR1 is SGHNT and CDR2 YENEEA. The method was immunoSEQ multiplex PCR; TCRdb's version includes in-frame clones alone and lacks a portion of them. Of roughly 63,000 clones in the sample, approximately 80% are singletons; the top ten hold 10% to 15%. Sequencing was carried out using peripheral blood. The V gene is TRBV11-3, the J gene TRBJ2-5, with 10 bases that match TRBD2. This clonotype originated in a man at least 80 years old with acute or convalescent COVID-19. In DNA form, the CDR3 reads TGTGCCAGCAGCCCCGGTTTAGCGGGAGGCCCTCCTCAAGAGACCCAGTACTTC. Translated, it gives CASSPGLAGGPPQETQYF.